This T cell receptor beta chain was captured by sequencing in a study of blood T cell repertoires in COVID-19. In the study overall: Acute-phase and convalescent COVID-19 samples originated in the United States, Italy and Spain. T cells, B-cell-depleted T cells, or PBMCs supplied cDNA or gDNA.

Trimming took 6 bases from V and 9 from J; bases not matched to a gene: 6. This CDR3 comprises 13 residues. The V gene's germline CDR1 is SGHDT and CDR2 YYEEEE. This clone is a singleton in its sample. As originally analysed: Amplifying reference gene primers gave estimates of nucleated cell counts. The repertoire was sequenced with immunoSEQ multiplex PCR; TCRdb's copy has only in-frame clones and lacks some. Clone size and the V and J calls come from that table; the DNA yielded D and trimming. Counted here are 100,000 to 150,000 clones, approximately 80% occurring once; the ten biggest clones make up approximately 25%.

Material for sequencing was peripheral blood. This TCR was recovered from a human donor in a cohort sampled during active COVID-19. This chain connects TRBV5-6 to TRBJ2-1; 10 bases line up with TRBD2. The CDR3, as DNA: TGTGCCAGCATGGGGGTAGCGGGAGGTGAGCAGTTCTTC. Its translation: CASMGVAGGEQFF.